Presented here are 9 T cell receptor beta chains from one specimen sequenced in a study of T cells after yellow fever vaccination. TCRdb reanalysed the 5' RACE reads using MiXCR and keeps one entry per CDR3 protein. Among 450,000 to 550,000 distinct CDR3 sequences, about a fifth were seen once, and the ten largest hold 14%. The sequencing used PBMCs, collected 15 days after the yellow fever booster vaccination. These receptor sequences come from a man under 40 who received the YFV17D yellow fever vaccine.

This clonotype has only a few counts. This chain joins TRBV6-5 and TRBJ1-2; D is undetermined. Germline CDR1 is MNHEY and CDR2 is SVGAGI. The V gene lost 6 bases and the J gene lost 1 base, with 6 bases spanning the gap. The CDR3 sequence is 12 residues long. The CDR3 sequence: CASRSDNYGYTF. The DNA for the CDR3 is TGTGCCAGCAGGTCTGATAACTATGGCTACACCTTC.

This clonotype was seen more than once but under ten times. The chain recombines TRBV2 with TRBJ2-1, with 7 bases fitting TRBD2. After removal of 7 bases from V and 1 base from J, the junction contained 4 bases not matched to a gene. The CDR3 runs to 14 residues. From germline, CDR1 is SNHLY and CDR2 FYNNEI. DNA of the CDR3: TGTGCCAGCACCCCGGGAGGTTCCTACAATGAGCAGTTCTTC. Translating gives CASTPGGSYNEQFF.

The chain uses TRBV20-1 and TRBJ2-3; no definite D call. V was clipped by 3 bases and J by 0 bases, with 10 bases between them. The CDR3 has 14 amino acids. Germline assignment: CDR1 DFQATT and CDR2 SNEGSKA (reference sequence). CDR3 residues: CSARWYRSTDTQYF. The CDR3 bases are TGCAGTGCTAGGTGGTATAGAAGCACAGATACGCAGTATTTT.

The CDR3 sequence is CASSLGAGGGFF. The CDR3 DNA follows: TGTGCCAGCAGTTTAGGAGCGGGAGGGGGGTTCTTC. The chain joins TRBV12-3 or TRBV12-4 to TRBJ2-1; the match to TRBD2 covers 10 bases. V was pared by 1 base and J by 15 bases, with 3 bases of the junction left unmatched. The CDR3 has 12 amino acids.

The table lists this clonotype with a few counts. The rearrangement uses TRBV20-1 and TRBJ2-5; TRBD1 aligns across 9 bases. Germline CDR1 reads DFQATT; CDR2 reads SNEGSKA (reference sequence). CDR3 length: 14 amino acids. Trimming cost V 5 bases and J 5 bases; bases outside gene matches: 9. CDR3 nucleotides: TGCAGTGCTGCCGGGACAGGGTTTAGTGAGACCCAGTACTTC. Translating gives CSAAGTGFSETQYF.

This clonotype was detected ten times or more. The rearrangement links TRBV20-1 to TRBJ2-5; maybe TRBD2 (5 bases). Germline loops: CDR1 DFQATT, CDR2 SNEGSKA (reference sequence). The CDR3 sequence is 12 residues long. V lost 3 bases and J 7 bases, leaving 12 bases between the germline ends. The CDR3 DNA reads TGCAGTGCTAGTCGGGGTACTGGGACCCAGTACTTC. Its translation: CSASRGTGTQYF.

The V call is TRBV5-1, the J call TRBJ2-1; TRBD2 agrees at 8 bases. CDR3 length: 16 amino acids. Germline trimming cut 3 bases from V and 6 bases from J; bases unmatched to any gene: 11. Germline CDR1 SGHRS, CDR2 YFSETQ. CDR3 protein: CASSWGGSGNGNEQFF. In DNA, the CDR3 is TGCGCCAGCAGCTGGGGTGGTAGCGGGAACGGCAATGAGCAGTTCTTC.

This clonotype was detected only a few times. This sequence joins TRBV29-1 and TRBJ1-1; D remains ambiguous. The CDR3 totals 14 residues. Trimming stripped 3 bases from V and 0 bases from J, with 11 bases between. Germline loops: CDR1 SQVTM, CDR2 ANQGSEA. This CDR3 is CSVDSGGVNTEAFF. Here the CDR3 DNA reads TGCAGCGTTGATTCGGGAGGAGTGAACACTGAAGCTTTCTTT.

This clonotype was counted a few times. The genes are TRBV4-1 and TRBJ2-7; 13 bases align to TRBD2. Trimming at V came to 3 bases and at J to 9 bases, leaving 8 bases not matched to a gene. Germline loops: CDR1 MGHRA, CDR2 YSYEKL. This CDR3 has 15 residues. The CDR3 is CASSQYGTSGTRQYF. CDR3 bases: TGCGCCAGCAGCCAGTACGGGACTAGCGGGACTAGGCAGTACTTC.